This is a list of T cell receptor beta chains from one sample in a study of T-cell reconstitution after alpha-beta-depleted transplantation in children. MiXCR was run by TCRdb on the PCR reads, yielding one entry per CDR3 protein. Counted here are about 980,000 distinct CDR3 sequences, under 30% occurring once; the ten biggest clones make up roughly 27%. The input for sequencing was PBMCs, mostly from graft donor cells, taken 360 days after TCRalphabeta/CD19-depleted stem cell transplant. The receptors were gathered from a boy younger than two who had a stem cell transplant for SCID, so the T cells may come from the graft donor. Each CDR3 is given without its conserved first and last residue. The order of the fields is J gene, V gene, CDR3 protein.

J gene: TRBJ2-5
V gene: TRBV10-3
CDR3 protein: AISVSEGGVETQY

J gene: TRBJ2-7
V gene: TRBV2
CDR3 protein: ASGGRFLAKEQY

J gene: TRBJ2-7
V gene: TRBV5-1
CDR3 protein: ASSLAPRGGVGYEQY

J gene: TRBJ2-7
V gene: TRBV10-2
CDR3 protein: ASSGRVSYEQY

J gene: TRBJ1-1
V gene: TRBV6-1
CDR3 protein: ASRGRGFRRSTEAF

J gene: TRBJ2-7
V gene: TRBV28
CDR3 protein: ATTGKGIAYEQY

J gene: TRBJ1-6
V gene: TRBV12-3/TRBV12-4
CDR3 protein: ASSSRQGRSPLH

J gene: TRBJ2-1
V gene: TRBV5-1
CDR3 protein: ASSYAGNEQF

J gene: TRBJ2-1
V gene: TRBV28
CDR3 protein: ASSFGFNEQF

J gene: TRBJ1-2
V gene: TRBV7-9
CDR3 protein: ASSLVAASVNYGYT

J gene: TRBJ2-3
V gene: TRBV7-7
CDR3 protein: ASSMNRLADTQY

J gene: TRBJ2-7
V gene: TRBV12-3/TRBV12-4
CDR3 protein: ASSFIPPYEQY

J gene: TRBJ1-1
V gene: TRBV12-3/TRBV12-4
CDR3 protein: ASSFFLNTEAF

J gene: TRBJ2-1
V gene: TRBV5-1
CDR3 protein: ASRGLAGGRGYNEQF

J gene: TRBJ2-1
V gene: TRBV12-3/TRBV12-4
CDR3 protein: ASSLSRVPYNEQF

J gene: TRBJ1-1
V gene: TRBV12-3/TRBV12-4
CDR3 protein: ASSLEAINTEAF

J gene: TRBJ1-3
V gene: TRBV20-1
CDR3 protein: SARARGPAGNTIY

J gene: TRBJ2-5
V gene: TRBV2
CDR3 protein: ASSEARRAEY

J gene: TRBJ2-3
V gene: TRBV2
CDR3 protein: ASGIALTGTDTQY

J gene: TRBJ2-5
V gene: TRBV6-2/TRBV6-3
CDR3 protein: ASSYEAASPQETQY

J gene: TRBJ1-5
V gene: TRBV28
CDR3 protein: ASSFLTGSRQPQH

J gene: TRBJ1-1
V gene: TRBV7-2
CDR3 protein: ASSLVAVKMNTEAF

J gene: TRBJ1-1
V gene: TRBV20-1
CDR3 protein: SAQKANTEAF

J gene: TRBJ2-1
V gene: TRBV18
CDR3 protein: ASSPPVGGSYNEQF

J gene: TRBJ1-1
V gene: TRBV6-5
CDR3 protein: ASSYSITWGDTEAF

J gene: TRBJ2-5
V gene: TRBV4-1
CDR3 protein: ASSLIAAETQY

J gene: TRBJ2-3
V gene: TRBV7-2
CDR3 protein: ASSRTSNPDTQY

J gene: TRBJ2-3
V gene: TRBV5-8
CDR3 protein: ASSAGDYSTDTQY

J gene: TRBJ2-3
V gene: TRBV7-9
CDR3 protein: ASSFDSSTDTQY

J gene: TRBJ2-3
V gene: TRBV9
CDR3 protein: ASSVRTGLKPDTQY

J gene: TRBJ2-2
V gene: TRBV12-3/TRBV12-4
CDR3 protein: ASSPRVLNTGELF

J gene: TRBJ2-7
V gene: TRBV11-1
CDR3 protein: ASGRYDQNTISSYEQY

J gene: TRBJ1-2
V gene: TRBV29-1
CDR3 protein: SVDRGNYGYT

J gene: TRBJ1-5
V gene: TRBV27
CDR3 protein: ASGHQPQH

J gene: TRBJ2-1
V gene: TRBV4-2
CDR3 protein: ASSPTLMTSGGYNEQF

J gene: TRBJ2-5
V gene: TRBV5-6
CDR3 protein: ASSPDRVSQETQY

J gene: TRBJ2-3
V gene: TRBV20-1
CDR3 protein: SAKNFGGVYTQY

J gene: TRBJ2-7
V gene: TRBV9
CDR3 protein: ASSIDRGNYEQY

J gene: TRBJ2-5
V gene: TRBV5-1
CDR3 protein: ASSLAGQIQETQY

J gene: TRBJ2-3
V gene: TRBV7-2
CDR3 protein: ASSLREGGRTDTQY

J gene: TRBJ1-2
V gene: TRBV6-5
CDR3 protein: ASSSQGGGYGYT

J gene: TRBJ1-1
V gene: TRBV5-1
CDR3 protein: ASSLATGLNTEAF

J gene: TRBJ2-2
V gene: TRBV7-7
CDR3 protein: ASSPRVGGELF

J gene: TRBJ2-3
V gene: TRBV5-1
CDR3 protein: ASSTRQLDTQY

J gene: TRBJ2-3
V gene: TRBV4-3
CDR3 protein: ASSQEGPKAYPTDTQY

J gene: TRBJ2-1
V gene: TRBV4-3
CDR3 protein: ASSQELISYNEQF

J gene: TRBJ2-3
V gene: TRBV6-5
CDR3 protein: ASSYAGDTTDTQY

J gene: TRBJ2-7
V gene: TRBV28
CDR3 protein: ASFDRGTYEQY

J gene: TRBJ2-7
V gene: TRBV12-3/TRBV12-4
CDR3 protein: ASSSNPPPIGEQY

J gene: TRBJ2-3
V gene: TRBV3-1
CDR3 protein: ASSQIDTQY

J gene: TRBJ2-3
V gene: TRBV7-2
CDR3 protein: ASSLAGLGTDTQY

J gene: TRBJ2-7
V gene: TRBV20-1
CDR3 protein: SAFTGRYEQY

J gene: TRBJ2-3
V gene: TRBV11-2
CDR3 protein: ASSLDYPTDTQY

J gene: TRBJ2-7
V gene: TRBV20-1
CDR3 protein: SASIPSGGTGYEQY

J gene: TRBJ2-1
V gene: TRBV2
CDR3 protein: ASSVLAATPWDNEQF

J gene: TRBJ1-6
V gene: TRBV19
CDR3 protein: ASSPLGQGRSPLH

J gene: TRBJ1-4
V gene: TRBV7-9
CDR3 protein: ASSFPSGTWVNEKLF

J gene: TRBJ1-2
V gene: TRBV6-5
CDR3 protein: ASSYEKTGNYGYT

J gene: TRBJ2-3
V gene: TRBV5-4
CDR3 protein: ASSDGTGGSNTQY